Reported below is one T cell receptor beta chain. Its antigen remains undetermined. No much larger clone exists at a distance of one base, and base qualities are not known. This sample was included in a study (dated by TCRdb to the mid-2010s). The CDR3 holds 17 amino acids from the cysteine to the phenylalanine. This entry keeps only the CDR3 DNA: 51 bases, framed from base 1. The junction shows trimming of 1 base on V and 4 bases on J, plus 19 bases between the germline ends. Taken from the germline V gene, the CDR1 and CDR2 loops are SGHTA and FQGNSA. The library was prepared using RT-PCR. The instrument was an Illumina MiSeq. The public sequencing data were trimmed at Q25 with fastp and processed into clonotypes with MiXCR by TCRdb, which kept only in-frame beta chains. CDR3 protein duplicates are merged, each entry listing the most common genes and DNA. Here the sample has more than 550,000 distinct CDR3 sequences; 11% to 15% occur a single time. The top ten clones comprise around 3.3% of the sample.

The rearrangement combines TRBV7-2 with TRBJ1-1; tentative D gene TRBD1, with 5 bases matching. Sequences were obtained from memory CD4+ T cells from blood. The sequence came from a female donor in good health, serving as a healthy control. CDR3 sequence: CASSLDFSLYGATEAFF. The nucleotide sequence reads as follows: TGTGCCAGCAGCTTAGACTTCTCCCTTTATGGGGCCACTGAAGCTTTCTTT.